This T cell receptor (beta chain) was profiled in a study of T cell repertoires in cytomegalovirus infection (dated by TCRdb to the late 2010s). About the investigation overall: Recently identified HLA-C-restricted CMV epitopes, whose presentation resists viral immunomodulation, were targeted by peptide stimulations together with well-studied HLA-B-restricted epitopes. The HLA type of each donor mattered for the analysis, because public TCR beta signatures pointed to carriage of CMV infection along with the matching HLA type. What the study reported, not specific to this receptor: Carriers of CMV infection plus the relevant HLA type were discriminated by the cumulative frequency of public TCR beta family members in the study cohort and in an independent roughly 340-donor cohort. The ex vivo response was dominated by HLA-C-restricted CMV-specific TCR beta clonotypes, and the single most frequent clonotype in two of eight donors was supplied by these HLA-C-restricted clonotypes.

The treatment or condition label corresponds to: in vitro stimulation with specific CMV peptide epitopes to enrich CMV-specific T cells. The sample was run on an Illumina HiSeq 1500. TCRdb cleaned the public reads at Q25 with fastp, built clones with MiXCR and kept in-frame beta chains. Rows merge per CDR3 protein into single entries with the most common DNA and genes. This sample lists hundreds of thousands of distinct CDR3 sequences; roughly a third were detected once. 15% to 20% of the sample rests with the top ten. As for this clonotype: This receptor's antigen is unknown. The sample holds no much larger clone one base away, and base qualities are not on file.

Sequences MNHNY (CDR1) and SVGAGI (CDR2) are obtained from the germline V gene (reference sequence). Compared with germline, V lacks 2 bases and J lacks 10 bases; bases without a gene match: 10. The cysteine opens and the phenylalanine closes a CDR3 of 15 amino acids. CDR3 DNA only is kept here, 45 bases in frame from base 1. The sequence was obtained from a human donor in good health (CMV status not recorded). Some clones in this sample may be carry-over from other donors' samples. Recombination linked TRBV6-6 to TRBJ2-1; 8 bases in the junction line up with TRBD2. Sequenced here: cultured PBMCs, sampled from culture after CMV antigen stimulation. The CDR3 corresponds to CASSYKRELGLEQFF. The DNA sequence reads TGTGCCAGCAGTTACAAGCGGGAGTTGGGGTTAGAGCAGTTCTTC.